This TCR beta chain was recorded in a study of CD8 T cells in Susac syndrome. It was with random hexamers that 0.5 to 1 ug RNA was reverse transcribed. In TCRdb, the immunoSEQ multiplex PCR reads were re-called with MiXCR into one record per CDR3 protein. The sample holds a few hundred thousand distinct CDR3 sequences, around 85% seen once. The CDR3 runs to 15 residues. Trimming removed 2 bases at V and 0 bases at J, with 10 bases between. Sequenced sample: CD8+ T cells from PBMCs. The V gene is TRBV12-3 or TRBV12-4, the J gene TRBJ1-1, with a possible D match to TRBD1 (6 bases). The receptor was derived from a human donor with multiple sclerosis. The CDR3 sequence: CASSLWTVLNTEAFF. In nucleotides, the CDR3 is TGTGCCAGCAGTTTATGGACAGTTCTGAACACTGAAGCTTTCTTT.